The 20 T cell receptor beta chains below all came from one sample that was sequenced in a study of OX40 agonist ivuxolimab in advanced cancers. Preparation of the library involved the immunoSEQ multiplex PCR assay. Imported from immuneACCESS, the table was reduced by TCRdb to in-frame sequences with V and J called. These copies leave out some clones; in studies compared against another copy, an unresolved V gene accounts for under half, and the cause of the remainder is not known. Present in this sample are tens of thousands of clones, 86% of which were seen just once. 2.8% of the sample is taken by the ten largest. This material consisted of CD4+ or CD8+ T cells sorted from blood, taken in a trial of the OX40 agonist ivuxolimab. These receptors were collected from an adult with an advanced solid tumor such as melanoma, head and neck, liver or kidney cancer.

The V gene is TRBV30, the J gene TRBJ1-1; D ambiguous. CDR1 is GTSNPN, CDR2 SVGIG, per germline (reference sequence). V lost 6 bases to trimming and J lost 3 bases, with 8 bases between them. The CDR3 covers 11 residues. CDR3 bases: TGTGCCTGTAAACAGTACACTGAAGCTTTCTTT. This sequence encodes CACKQYTEAFF.

This chain uses TRBV15 with TRBJ2-7; D might be TRBD1 or TRBD2, each matching 5 bases. Trimming removed 4 bases at V and 0 bases at J, with 10 bases between. The CDR3 runs to 14 residues. The germline CDR1 and CDR2 sequences are LNHNV and YYDKDF (reference sequence). CDR3 DNA sequence: TGTGCCACCAGCAACCGGGGCATCTCCTACGAGCAGTACTTC. Protein product: CATSNRGISYEQYF.

J is TRBJ1-1 and V is TRBV10-2; the D is unclear. CDR1 and CDR2 (germline): WSHSY, SAAADI. V was clipped by 7 bases and J by 1 base, with 7 bases between them. The length of the CDR3 is 12 residues. This CDR3 reads CASTPGNTEAFF. CDR3 nucleotide sequence: TGCGCCAGCACCCCGGGGAACACTGAAGCTTTCTTT.

V gene TRBV27 combines with J gene TRBJ2-7, with a tentative D call TRBD1 (6 bases). In germline, CDR1 is MNHEY, CDR2 SMNVEV (reference sequence). V was pared by 4 bases and J by 0 bases, with 13 bases between. The CDR3 extends over 15 amino acids. Written as DNA, the CDR3 is TGTGCCAGCAGTTCGCAAGGACAGAGCTCCTACGAGCAGTACTTC. Protein: CASSSQGQSSYEQYF.

This sequence joins TRBV2 and TRBJ2-5; either TRBD1 or TRBD2 may supply D (5 bases each). From germline, CDR1 is SNHLY and CDR2 FYNNEI. The ends were cut back, 4 bases at V and 4 bases at J, with 16 bases in the middle. This CDR3 contains 15 residues. For the CDR3, the DNA is TGTGCCAGCAGTGTCCGGCCGGGAAGGGGAGAGACCCAGTACTTC. It is translated as CASSVRPGRGETQYF.

The DNA for the CDR3 is TGTGCCAGCAGTGAAGTTGGGGGAGCTTTCTTT. Protein product: CASSEVGGAFF. V gene TRBV6-1 combines with J gene TRBJ1-1; tentatively, D is TRBD1 (5 bases). CDR1 and CDR2 from the germline V gene are MNHNS and SASEGT. V lost 1 base and J lost 10, with 7 bases in between. The CDR3 runs 11 residues.

This clone was seen a single time. J is TRBJ1-2 and V is TRBV6-6; D might be TRBD1 (5 bases). Trimming cost V 0 bases and J 1 base, with 6 bases left between them. Germline values: CDR1 MNHNY, CDR2 SVGAGI (reference sequence). The CDR3 covers 14 residues. The CDR3 DNA follows: TGTGCCAGCAGTTACTCGGGGGGTAACTATGGCTACACCTTC. Its translation is CASSYSGGNYGYTF.

The DNA for the CDR3 is TGTGCCACCACCCAGGGGTACACCGGGGAGCTGTTTTTT. It yields the protein CATTQGYTGELFF. The gene calls are TRBV15 and TRBJ2-2, with D perhaps TRBD1 (6 bases). This CDR3 is 13 amino acids long. The germline gives CDR1 LNHNV, CDR2 YYDKDF (reference sequence). Trimming left V 7 bases short and J 3 bases short, with 9 bases between.

This chain connects TRBV6-4 to TRBJ2-2, with D unclear. This CDR3 region has 14 residues. Trimming left V 4 bases short and J 5 bases short, with 11 bases between. CDR1 and CDR2 (germline): MRHNA, SNTAGT. The CDR3 nucleotides are TGTGCCAGCAGTGCTGAAAGTCTTACCGGGGAGCTGTTTTTT. Amino acid sequence: CASSAESLTGELFF.

The rearrangement joins TRBV7-9 to TRBJ2-5; D gene uncertain. The CDR3 sequence is 12 residues long. V dropped 4 bases and J dropped 0 bases, with 3 bases sitting between them. Germline loops: CDR1 SEHNR, CDR2 FQNEAQ (reference sequence). CDR3 DNA: TGTGCCAGCAGCTGGTACCAAGAGACCCAGTACTTC. Protein: CASSWYQETQYF.

The chain carries TRBV5-1 and TRBJ2-3; D call uncertain. CDR1 is SGHRS, CDR2 YFSETQ, per germline. Trimming stripped 2 bases from V and 0 bases from J, with 7 bases between. The CDR3 length is 14 residues. The CDR3 nucleotides are TGCGCCAGCAGCTTTTCGGAAAGCACAGATACGCAGTATTTT. It is translated as CASSFSESTDTQYF.

The V and J genes are TRBV27 and TRBJ2-7; 11 positions agree with TRBD1. The junction had 4 bases not matched to a gene; V was cut back by 3 bases and J by 6 bases. The CDR3 extends over 14 amino acids. Germline lookup yields CDR1 MNHEY and CDR2 SMNVEV (reference sequence). The CDR3 region is CASSFRGTGGEQYF. CDR3 DNA: TGTGCCAGCAGTTTCCGTGGGACAGGGGGCGAGCAGTACTTC.

The chain combines TRBV5-1 with TRBJ2-1; D gene uncertain. CDR3 length: 17 amino acids. Trimming cost V 4 bases and J 0 bases, with 17 bases left between them. Germline CDR1 and CDR2: SGHRS and YFSETQ. The DNA of the CDR3 is TGCGCCAGCAGCCCAGGTCTTACACTGAGCTCCTACAATGAGCAGTTCTTC. Translated: CASSPGLTLSSYNEQFF.

The CDR3 sequence: CASSTDMARETQYF. The CDR3 nucleotides are TGTGCCAGCAGCACGGACATGGCGCGTGAGACCCAGTACTTC. The chain is built from TRBV7-2 and TRBJ2-5; D perhaps matches TRBD1 (5 bases). V was shortened by 5 bases and J by 5 bases, with 15 bases between the two germline ends. CDR1 is SGHTA and CDR2 is FQGNSA in the germline V gene. The length of the CDR3 is 14 residues.

The chain joins TRBV27 to TRBJ2-7; D unresolved. CDR3 length equals 11 residues. Germline values: CDR1 MNHEY, CDR2 SMNVEV (reference sequence). The V end was cut by 4 bases, the J end by 7 bases, with 8 bases between. The CDR3 loop reads CASSSFGEQYF. DNA of the CDR3: TGTGCCAGCAGTTCGTTCGGGGAGCAGTACTTC.

This chain joins TRBV6-5 and TRBJ1-2, with unresolved D. Germline V gene data show CDR1 as MNHEY and CDR2 as SVGAGI. The V end was cut by 0 bases, the J end by 4 bases, with 6 bases between. The CDR3 contains 13 residues. CDR3 region: CASSYSGIYGYTF. In DNA, the CDR3 is TGTGCCAGCAGTTACTCTGGGATCTATGGCTACACCTTC.

CDR3 residues: CASSSGRGLAGDFSTDTQYF. CDR3 bases: TGCGCCAGCAGCTCGGGACGGGGACTAGCGGGGGACTTTAGCACAGATACGCAGTATTTT. The V and J genes are TRBV5-1 and TRBJ2-3, with TRBD2 matching over 14 bases. The CDR3 extends over 20 amino acids. With 3 bases clipped from V and 0 bases from J, the junction kept 12 bases outside the gene matches. Germline CDR1 and CDR2: SGHRS and YFSETQ. Based on the CDR3 plus reference TRBV5-1 and TRBJ2-3, the full variable domain is KAGVTQTPRYLIKTRGQQVTLSCSPISGHRSVSWYQQTPGQGLQFLFEYFSETQRNKGNFPGRFSGRQFSNSRSEMNVSTLELGDSALYLCASSSGRGLAGDFSTDTQYFGPGTRLTVL.

The chain has TRBV2 and TRBJ2-3; no definite D call. Germline V CDR1 and CDR2: SNHLY, FYNNEI. This CDR3 region has 13 residues. The V and J ends lost 6 bases and 0 bases respectively, with 7 bases between them. CDR3 in DNA: TGTGCCAGCAGGCCGCCTAGCACAGATACGCAGTATTTT. It translates to CASRPPSTDTQYF.

This clone was observed a few times. J is TRBJ2-1 and V is TRBV13, with D possibly TRBD2 on 6 matching bases. Germline values: CDR1 PRHDT, CDR2 FYEKMQ (reference sequence). Trimming pared 3 bases from V and 4 bases from J, leaving 22 bases between. CDR3 length equals 18 residues. The DNA of the CDR3 is TGTGCCAGCAGCTTGCTCGGGACTTACGCTCACTCGTACAATGAGCAGTTCTTC. Amino acids: CASSLLGTYAHSYNEQFF.

V gene TRBV5-1 combines with J gene TRBJ1-4, with 9 bases lining up with TRBD1. CDR1 SGHRS and CDR2 YFSETQ come from the germline V gene. Trimming cost V 8 bases and J 5 bases; bases outside gene matches: 7. The CDR3 is made up of 14 amino acids. The CDR3: CARSPGQGNEKLFF. The CDR3 bases are TGCGCCAGGAGTCCGGGACAGGGAAATGAAAAACTGTTTTTT. Together with reference TRBV5-1 and TRBJ1-4, the CDR3 gives the full variable domain: KAGVTQTPRYLIKTRGQQVTLSCSPISGHRSVSWYQQTPGQGLQFLFEYFSETQRNKGNFPGRFSGRQFSNSRSEMNVSTLELGDSALYLCARSPGQGNEKLFFGSGTQLSVL.